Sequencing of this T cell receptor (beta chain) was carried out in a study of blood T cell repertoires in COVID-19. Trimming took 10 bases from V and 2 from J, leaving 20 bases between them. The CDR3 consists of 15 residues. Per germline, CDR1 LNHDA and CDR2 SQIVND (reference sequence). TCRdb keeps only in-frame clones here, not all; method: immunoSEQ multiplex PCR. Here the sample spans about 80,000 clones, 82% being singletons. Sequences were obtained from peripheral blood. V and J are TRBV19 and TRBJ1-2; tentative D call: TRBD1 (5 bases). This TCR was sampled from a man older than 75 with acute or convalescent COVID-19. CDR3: CATHPVGALNYGYTF. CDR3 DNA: TGTGCCACCCACCCGGTAGGGGCCCTGAACTATGGCTACACCTTC.